This entry lists 18 T cell receptor beta chains sequenced from one sample in a study of cytomegalovirus exposure and HLA in healthy donors. Both 60 Vbeta primers and 13 Jbeta primers went into the PCR. Libraries were prepared by immunoSEQ multiplex PCR; TCRdb keeps only in-frame clonotypes and omits some of them. The sample holds about 180,000 clones, around three quarters seen once. Source material: PBMCs. The receptors shown here come from a man aged 40-49 years in good health and CMV-seronegative.

This clone was seen a handful of times. CDR3 bases: TGCGCCAGCAGCCAAGATCTGGTAGCGGGGGGAACCAAGCAGTTCTTC. It translates to CASSQDLVAGGTKQFF. The rearrangement uses TRBV4-3 and TRBJ2-1; 10 bases match TRBD2. V lost 0 bases, J lost 11 bases, and 10 bases stayed unmatched. Looked up from germline, CDR1 is LGHNA and CDR2 is YSLEER. The CDR3 is 16 residues long.

The chain links TRBV5-1 to TRBJ2-1, with TRBD1 as a possible D gene (8 bases). The CDR3 length is 14 residues. The germline V and J ends were trimmed by 6 bases and 8 bases, with 18 bases remaining between them. CDR1 and CDR2 from the germline V gene are SGHRS and YFSETQ. CDR3 sequence (DNA): TGCGCCAGCACCACAGGGGGGGTTTTCGATGAGCAGTTCTTC. Encoded protein: CASTTGGVFDEQFF.

The chain is built from TRBV7-9 and TRBJ1-5; D perhaps matches TRBD1 (5 bases). There are 11 residues in the CDR3. V was pared by 11 bases and J by 5 bases, with 10 bases between. Germline-derived CDR1 and CDR2 are SEHNR and FQNEAQ (reference sequence). CDR3 nucleotide sequence: TGTGCCGCGGGGGTAGATCAGCCCCAGCATTTT. Protein: CAAGVDQPQHF.

The gene calls are TRBV2 and TRBJ2-2; 9 bases line up with TRBD1. The germline V gene encodes CDR1 SNHLY and CDR2 FYNNEI. The CDR3 totals 14 residues. The V gene end was trimmed by 4 bases and the J gene end by 5 bases; junction bases not matched to a gene: 2. The CDR3 sequence is CASSGDRATGELFF. In DNA, the CDR3 is TGTGCCAGCAGTGGGGACAGGGCTACCGGGGAGCTGTTTTTT.

The chain links TRBV11-1 to TRBJ2-7; 9 bases fit TRBD2. The germline CDR1 and CDR2 sequences are SGHAT and FQDESV (reference sequence). The CDR3 has 16 amino acids. V trimming: 5 bases; J trimming: 7 bases; junction bases outside the gene matches: 15. CDR3 loop: CASSRISGSVVGEQYF. The CDR3 DNA is TGTGCCAGCAGCCGAATTAGCGGGAGTGTAGTAGGAGAGCAGTACTTC.

The chain recombines TRBV29-1 with TRBJ2-7, with 12 bases aligning to TRBD1. The V segment lost 7 bases and the J segment 5 bases; nucleotides outside the gene matches: 6. The CDR3 is 13 amino acids. Germline V gene sequence: CDR1 SQVTM, CDR2 ANQGSEA. The CDR3 DNA reads as TGCAGCGCAACGGGACAGGGGGCTCACGAGCAGTACTTC. Amino acids: CSATGQGAHEQYF.

The CDR3 DNA is TGTGCCAGCAGCTGGGACAGCAGCTCCTACGAGCAGTACTTC. This encodes CASSWDSSSYEQYF. The chain has TRBV5-6 and TRBJ2-7, with TRBD1 identical over 7 bases. The CDR3 loop spans 14 amino acids. Unmatched junction bases numbered 3, after V lost 3 bases and J lost 0 bases. Germline loops: CDR1 SGHDT, CDR2 YYEEEE. Full variable domain (missing parts from reference TRBV5-6 and TRBJ2-7): DAGVTQSPTHLIKTRGQQVTLRCSPKSGHDTVSWYQQALGQGPQFIFQYYEEEERQRGNFPDRFSGHQFPNYSSELNVNALLLGDSALYLCASSWDSSSYEQYFGPGTRLTVT.

This rearrangement joins TRBV6-5 to TRBJ1-3, with TRBD1 matching 7 bases. V shed 6 bases, J shed 2 bases, and the junction held 7 bases outside the gene matches. Germline V gene data show CDR1 as MNHEY and CDR2 as SVGAGI. This CDR3 region has 15 residues. DNA of the CDR3: TGTGCCAGCAGAAACAGGGGATGGCCTGGAAACACCATATATTTT. Amino acid sequence: CASRNRGWPGNTIYF.

The V gene is TRBV7-9, the J gene TRBJ2-2, with 7 bases matching TRBD2. V was clipped by 0 bases and J by 4 bases; unmatched bases: 2. Germline V gives CDR1 SEHNR, CDR2 FQNEAQ (reference sequence). The CDR3 extends over 15 amino acids. The CDR3 nucleotides are TGTGCCAGCAGCTTAGCGGGAGGGAGCACCGGGGAGCTGTTTTTT. Residues: CASSLAGGSTGELFF.

A single count supports this clone. The genes are TRBV4-3 and TRBJ2-1, with 7 bases fitting TRBD2. This CDR3 has 16 amino acids. Germline V lookup: CDR1 LGHNA, CDR2 YSLEER. V was pared by 4 bases and J by 4 bases, with 10 bases of the junction left unmatched. The CDR3 is CASSLRTGGSYNEQFF. DNA for the CDR3: TGCGCCAGCAGCCTCAGAACGGGGGGTTCGTACAATGAGCAGTTCTTC.

The rearrangement joins TRBV5-8 to TRBJ1-1, with 7 nucleotides matching TRBD1. Germline CDR1 and CDR2: SGHTS and YDEGEE. The CDR3 length is 13 residues. V shed 3 bases and J 8 bases; nucleotides not matched to a gene: 7. The CDR3 region is CASSWDSAFEAFF. The DNA of the CDR3 is TGTGCCAGCAGCTGGGACAGCGCCTTCGAAGCTTTCTTT. Filled out from reference TRBV5-8 and TRBJ1-1, the complete variable domain reads EAGVTQSPTHLIKTRGQQATLRCSPISGHTSVYWYQQALGLGLQFLLWYDEGEERNRGNFPPRFSGRQFPNYSSELNVNALELEDSALYLCASSWDSAFEAFFGQGTRLTVV.

On this clone itself: No DNA is shown, since the ends of the CDR3 on it are uncertain; the CDR3 is the one TCRdb lists. The V call is TRBV10-1, the J call TRBJ2-5; the table calls TRBD1, which could not be checked here. The CDR3 length is 16 residues, termini included. CDR1 and CDR2 from the germline V gene are WNHNN and SYGVQD (reference sequence). CDR3 protein: CASSTSRTATPYEQYF.

This chain uses TRBV18 with TRBJ1-2; D unresolved. Germline loops: CDR1 KGHSH, CDR2 LQKENI. V lost 3 bases and J 2 bases, leaving 10 bases between the germline ends. The length of the CDR3 is 14 residues. The CDR3 coding sequence is TGTGCCAGCTCACCCCTAGCAGACAACTATGGCTACACCTTC. Translating it yields CASSPLADNYGYTF.

On this clone itself: One end of the junction varies from germline; a read error may be responsible. The chain employs TRBV2 and TRBJ1-3; D is undetermined. Germline values: CDR1 SNHLY, CDR2 FYNNEI. The CDR3 sequence is 11 residues long. DNA for the CDR3: TGTGCCAGCAGTGAAAAGTTGGTCGCCAGATTT. This sequence encodes CASSEKLVARF.

In its sample, this clone was seen once. The genes are TRBV6-1 and TRBJ1-2, with 8 bases aligning to TRBD1. Unmatched junction bases numbered 4, after V lost 4 bases and J lost 0 bases. The CDR3 spans 15 residues. Germline CDR1 reads MNHNS; CDR2 reads SASEGT. This chain's CDR3 is CASSARDRPNYGYTF. The CDR3 DNA sequence: TGTGCCAGCAGTGCGCGGGACAGGCCTAACTATGGCTACACCTTC.

This sequence joins TRBV2 and TRBJ2-2, with a weak D call TRBD1 (6 bases). Germline assignment: CDR1 SNHLY and CDR2 FYNNEI. V shed 6 bases and J shed 10 bases, with 12 bases lying between them. The CDR3 is 12 amino acids. The DNA for the CDR3 is TGTGCCAGCAGAGGACAGCCGGAGGAGCTGTTTTTT. The encoded protein is CASRGQPEELFF.

The chain links TRBV7-2 to TRBJ2-1; no reliable D call. Germline V gives CDR1 SGHTA, CDR2 FQGNSA. The CDR3 is 13 amino acids. Trimming cost V 0 bases and J 6 bases, with 6 bases left between them. Here the CDR3 reads CASSLAPFNEQFF. For the CDR3, the DNA is TGTGCCAGCAGCTTAGCTCCGTTCAATGAGCAGTTCTTC.

The chain has TRBV5-4 and TRBJ2-7; 13 bases align to TRBD2. Germline CDR1 reads SGHNT; CDR2 reads YYREEE (reference sequence). The CDR3 has 17 amino acids. The trim removed 4 bases at V and 3 bases at J, leaving 10 bases unmatched. The CDR3 here is CASSGTAGTSGNYEQYF. For the CDR3, the DNA is TGTGCCAGCAGCGGGACGGCTGGGACTAGCGGGAACTACGAGCAGTACTTC.